These 10 T cell receptor beta chains originate from one sample sequenced in a study of blood T cell repertoires in COVID-19. Clones were sequenced by immunoSEQ multiplex PCR, and TCRdb holds only the in-frame ones, with some missing. The data show nearly 250,000 clones, approximately 85% seen once. The sequenced sample consisted of PBMCs or T cells enriched from blood (not recorded which). All receptors come from a woman aged 45-59 years with acute COVID-19.

Here the CDR3 reads CASSLGGIPEDQPQHF. The CDR3 coding sequence is TGTGCCAGCAGCTTGGGGGGCATCCCCGAGGATCAGCCCCAGCATTTT. The rearrangement joins TRBV5-6 to TRBJ1-5; a weak D match, TRBD1 (5 bases). Germline V gene sequence: CDR1 SGHDT, CDR2 YYEEEE. Between the trimmed V and J ends, which lost 0 bases and 5 bases, there was a span of 15 bases. The CDR3 totals 16 residues.

This clone was picked up one time. This sequence joins TRBV2 and TRBJ2-3; TRBD2 matches at 11 bases. The V gene end was trimmed by 6 bases and the J gene end by 10 bases; junction bases not matched to a gene: 12. The CDR3 sequence is 15 residues long. CDR1 is SNHLY, CDR2 FYNNEI, per germline. The CDR3 reads CASRGTSGSERSQYF. CDR3 nucleotide sequence: TGTGCCAGCAGAGGGACTAGCGGCTCCGAGCGGTCGCAGTATTTT.

The V gene is TRBV10-1, the J gene TRBJ2-1; the match to TRBD2 covers 14 bases. This CDR3 is built from 15 residues. Germline V lookup: CDR1 WNHNN, CDR2 SYGVQD (reference sequence). The V gene end was trimmed by 5 bases and the J gene end by 7 bases; junction bases not matched to a gene: 4. The CDR3 nucleotides are TGCGCCAGCAGTCTAAGACTAGCGGGGGGGAATGAGCAGTTCTTC. Its protein is CASSLRLAGGNEQFF.

V is TRBV13 and J is TRBJ2-1, with unresolved D. CDR3 length: 15 amino acids. Germline assignment: CDR1 PRHDT and CDR2 FYEKMQ (reference sequence). V gave up 0 bases and J gave up 1 base, with 7 bases separating them. DNA of the CDR3: TGTGCCAGCAGCTTAGGCACACCTTCCTACAATGAGCAGTTCTTC. Translation gives CASSLGTPSYNEQFF.

The chain uses TRBV6-5 and TRBJ2-5; unclear D gene. The V gene lost 3 bases and the J gene lost 1 base, with 9 bases spanning the gap. This CDR3 is built from 14 residues. Germline V lookup: CDR1 MNHEY, CDR2 SVGAGI. In nucleotides, the CDR3 is TGTGCCAGCAGTTATAGTGCTTCCCAAGAGACCCAGTACTTC. Translating it yields CASSYSASQETQYF.

The chain carries TRBV11-2 and TRBJ1-1, with D perhaps TRBD1 (6 bases). The CDR3 totals 17 residues. V lost 1 base and J lost 4, with 19 bases in between. Germline-derived CDR1 and CDR2 are SGHAT and FQNNGV. The CDR3, as DNA: TGTGCCAGCAGCTTAGGCGGACAGCGCTTAATTGGCACTGAAGCTTTCTTT. Translation gives CASSLGGQRLIGTEAFF.

The chain carries TRBV10-1 and TRBJ1-1; unclear D gene. Germline-derived CDR1 and CDR2 are WNHNN and SYGVQD (reference sequence). The V and J ends lost 3 bases and 3 bases respectively, with 5 bases between them. This CDR3 is 12 amino acids long. Here the CDR3 reads CASSDQYTEAFF. The CDR3 nucleotides are TGCGCCAGCAGTGACCAGTACACTGAAGCTTTCTTT.

The chain recombines TRBV2 with TRBJ2-7; D is possibly TRBD1 (5 bases). CDR1 SNHLY and CDR2 FYNNEI come from the germline V gene. The V and J ends lost 10 bases and 3 bases respectively, with 10 bases between them. This CDR3 is built from 11 residues. Here the CDR3 reads CAILQGYEQYF. For the CDR3, the DNA is TGTGCCATCCTCCAGGGCTACGAGCAGTACTTC.

The rearrangement uses TRBV27 and TRBJ1-5, with D unclear. Trimming stripped 3 bases from V and 1 base from J, with 7 bases between. The CDR3 sequence is 14 residues long. CDR1 and CDR2 from the germline V gene are MNHEY and SMNVEV (reference sequence). The CDR3 bases are TGTGCCAGCAGTTTGTTACGGAGCAATCAGCCCCAGCATTTT. It translates to CASSLLRSNQPQHF.

Here the CDR3 reads CAWNIWTSGQETQYF. CDR3 nucleotides: TGTGCCTGGAATATCTGGACTAGCGGCCAAGAGACCCAGTACTTC. The V and J genes are TRBV30 and TRBJ2-5; TRBD2 matches at 10 bases. V shed 4 bases and J 1 base; nucleotides not matched to a gene: 6. Per germline, CDR1 GTSNPN and CDR2 SVGIG (reference sequence). CDR3 size: 15 residues.